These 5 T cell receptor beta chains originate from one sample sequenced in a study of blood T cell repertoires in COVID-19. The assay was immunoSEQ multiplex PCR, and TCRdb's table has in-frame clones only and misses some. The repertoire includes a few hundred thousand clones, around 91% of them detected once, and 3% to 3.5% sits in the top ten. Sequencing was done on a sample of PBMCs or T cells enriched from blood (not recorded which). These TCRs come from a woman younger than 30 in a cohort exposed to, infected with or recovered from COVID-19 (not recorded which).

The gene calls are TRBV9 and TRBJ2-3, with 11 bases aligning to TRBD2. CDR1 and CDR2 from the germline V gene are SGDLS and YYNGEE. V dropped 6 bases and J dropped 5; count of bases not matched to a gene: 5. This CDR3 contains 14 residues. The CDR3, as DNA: TGTGCCAGCACTAGCGGGGGGTGGATAGATACGCAGTATTTT. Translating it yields CASTSGGWIDTQYF. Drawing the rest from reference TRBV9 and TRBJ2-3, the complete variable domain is DSGVTQTPKHLITATGQRVTLRCSPRSGDLSVYWYQQSLDQGLQFLIQYYNGEERAKGNILERFSAQQFPDLHSELNLSSLELGDSALYFCASTSGGWIDTQYFGPGTRLTVL.

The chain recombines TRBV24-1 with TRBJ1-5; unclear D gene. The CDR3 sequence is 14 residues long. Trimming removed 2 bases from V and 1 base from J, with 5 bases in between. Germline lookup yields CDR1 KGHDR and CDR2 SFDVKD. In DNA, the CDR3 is TGTGCCACCAGTGATTACGGGAGCAATCAGCCCCAGCATTTT. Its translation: CATSDYGSNQPQHF.

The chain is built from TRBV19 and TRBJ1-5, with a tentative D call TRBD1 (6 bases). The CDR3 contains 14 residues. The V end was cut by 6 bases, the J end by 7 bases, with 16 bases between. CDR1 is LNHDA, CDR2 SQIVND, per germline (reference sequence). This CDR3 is CASRFTGLGQPQHF. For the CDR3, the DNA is TGTGCCAGTAGATTTACAGGGCTGGGACAGCCCCAGCATTTT.

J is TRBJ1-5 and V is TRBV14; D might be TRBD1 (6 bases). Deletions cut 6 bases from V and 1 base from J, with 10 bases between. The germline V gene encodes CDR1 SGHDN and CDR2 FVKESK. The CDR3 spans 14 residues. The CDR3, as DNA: TGTGCCAGCAGTCTTACAGGGAGCAATCAGCCCCAGCATTTT. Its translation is CASSLTGSNQPQHF.

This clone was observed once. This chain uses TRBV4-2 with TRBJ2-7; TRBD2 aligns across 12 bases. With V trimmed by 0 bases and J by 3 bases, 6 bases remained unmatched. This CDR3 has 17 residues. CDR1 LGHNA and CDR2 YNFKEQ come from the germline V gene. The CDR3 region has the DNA TGTGCCAGCAGCCAAGAGGGGCTAGCGGGAGGGATCTACGAGCAGTACTTC. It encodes CASSQEGLAGGIYEQYF.